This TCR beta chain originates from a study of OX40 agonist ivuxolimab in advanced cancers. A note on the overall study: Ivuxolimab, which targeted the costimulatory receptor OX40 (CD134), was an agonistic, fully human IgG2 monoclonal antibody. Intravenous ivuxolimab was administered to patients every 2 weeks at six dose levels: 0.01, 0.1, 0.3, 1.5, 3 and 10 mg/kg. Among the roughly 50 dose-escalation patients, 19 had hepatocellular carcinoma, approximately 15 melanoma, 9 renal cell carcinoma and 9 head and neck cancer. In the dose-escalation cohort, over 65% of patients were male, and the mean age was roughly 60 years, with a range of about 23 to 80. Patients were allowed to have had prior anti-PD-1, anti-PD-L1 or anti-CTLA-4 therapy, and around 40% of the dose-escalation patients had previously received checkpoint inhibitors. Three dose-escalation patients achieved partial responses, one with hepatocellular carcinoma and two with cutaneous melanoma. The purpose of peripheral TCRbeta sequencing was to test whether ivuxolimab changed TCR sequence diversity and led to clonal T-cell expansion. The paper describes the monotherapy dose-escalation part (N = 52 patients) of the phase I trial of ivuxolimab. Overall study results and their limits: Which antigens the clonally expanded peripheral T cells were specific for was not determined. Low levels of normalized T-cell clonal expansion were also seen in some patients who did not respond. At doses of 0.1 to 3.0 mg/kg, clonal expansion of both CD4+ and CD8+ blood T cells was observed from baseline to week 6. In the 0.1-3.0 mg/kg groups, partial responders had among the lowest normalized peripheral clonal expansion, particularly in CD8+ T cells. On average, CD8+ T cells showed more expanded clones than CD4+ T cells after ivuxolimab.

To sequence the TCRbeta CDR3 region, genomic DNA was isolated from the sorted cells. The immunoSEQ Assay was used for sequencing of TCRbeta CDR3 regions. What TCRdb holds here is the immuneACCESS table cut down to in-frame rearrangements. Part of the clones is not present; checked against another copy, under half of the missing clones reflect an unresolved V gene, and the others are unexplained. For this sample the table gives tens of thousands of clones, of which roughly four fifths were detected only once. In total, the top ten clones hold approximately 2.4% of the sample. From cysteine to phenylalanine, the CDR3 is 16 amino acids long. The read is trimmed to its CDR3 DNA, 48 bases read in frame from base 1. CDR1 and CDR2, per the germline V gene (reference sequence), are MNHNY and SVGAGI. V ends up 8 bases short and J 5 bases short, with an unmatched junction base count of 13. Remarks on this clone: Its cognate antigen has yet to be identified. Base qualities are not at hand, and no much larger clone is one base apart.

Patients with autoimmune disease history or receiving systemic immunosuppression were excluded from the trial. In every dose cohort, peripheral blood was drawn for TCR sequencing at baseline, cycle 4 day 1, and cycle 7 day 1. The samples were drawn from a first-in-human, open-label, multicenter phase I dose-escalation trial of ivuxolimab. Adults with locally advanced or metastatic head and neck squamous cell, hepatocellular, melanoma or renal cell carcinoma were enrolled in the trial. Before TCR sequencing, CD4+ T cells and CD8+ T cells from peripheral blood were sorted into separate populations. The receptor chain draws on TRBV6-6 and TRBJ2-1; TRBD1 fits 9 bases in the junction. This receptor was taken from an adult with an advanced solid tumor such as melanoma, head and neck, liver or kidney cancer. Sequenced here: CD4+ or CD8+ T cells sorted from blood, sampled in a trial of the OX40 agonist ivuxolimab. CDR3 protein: CASEDRGTVPNNEQFF. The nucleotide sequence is TGTGCCAGCGAGGACAGGGGAACGGTACCTAACAATGAGCAGTTCTTC.